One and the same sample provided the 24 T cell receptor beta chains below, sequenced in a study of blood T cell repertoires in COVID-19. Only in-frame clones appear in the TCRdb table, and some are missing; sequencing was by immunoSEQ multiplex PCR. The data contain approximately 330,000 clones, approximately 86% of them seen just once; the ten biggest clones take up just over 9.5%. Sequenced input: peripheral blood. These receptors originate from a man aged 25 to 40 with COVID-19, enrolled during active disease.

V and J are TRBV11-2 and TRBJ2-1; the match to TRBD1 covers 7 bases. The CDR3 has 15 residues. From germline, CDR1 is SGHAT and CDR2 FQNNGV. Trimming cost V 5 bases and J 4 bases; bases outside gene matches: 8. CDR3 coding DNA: TGTGCCAGCAGCAGACCGGGACAGATATACAATGAGCAGTTCTTC. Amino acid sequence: CASSRPGQIYNEQFF.

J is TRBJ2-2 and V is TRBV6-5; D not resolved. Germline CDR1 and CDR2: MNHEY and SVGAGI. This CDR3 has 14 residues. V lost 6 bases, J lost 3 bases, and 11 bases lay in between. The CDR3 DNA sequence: TGTGCCAGCAGAATAGCCATTTACACCGGGGAGCTGTTTTTT. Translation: CASRIAIYTGELFF.

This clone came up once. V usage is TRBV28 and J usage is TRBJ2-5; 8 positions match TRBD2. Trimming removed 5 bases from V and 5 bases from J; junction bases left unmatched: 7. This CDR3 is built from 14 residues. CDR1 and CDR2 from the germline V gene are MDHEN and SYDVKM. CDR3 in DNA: TGTGCCAGCAGTCGGGAGGGAGTGAGGGAGACCCAGTACTTC. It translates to CASSREGVRETQYF.

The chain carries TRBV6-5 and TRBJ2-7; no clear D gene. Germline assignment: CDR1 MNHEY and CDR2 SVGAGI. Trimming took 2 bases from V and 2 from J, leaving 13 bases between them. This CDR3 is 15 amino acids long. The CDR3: CASSYEAAGTYEQYF. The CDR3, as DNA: TGTGCCAGCAGTTACGAGGCGGCCGGAACCTACGAGCAGTACTTC.

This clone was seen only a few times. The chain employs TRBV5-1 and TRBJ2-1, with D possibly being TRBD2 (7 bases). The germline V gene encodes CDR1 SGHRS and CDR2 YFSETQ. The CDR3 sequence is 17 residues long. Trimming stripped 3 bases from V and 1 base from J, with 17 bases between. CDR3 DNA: TGCGCCAGCAGCTCCCACCTACAGGGAGGGTCCTACAATGAGCAGTTCTTC. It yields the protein CASSSHLQGGSYNEQFF.

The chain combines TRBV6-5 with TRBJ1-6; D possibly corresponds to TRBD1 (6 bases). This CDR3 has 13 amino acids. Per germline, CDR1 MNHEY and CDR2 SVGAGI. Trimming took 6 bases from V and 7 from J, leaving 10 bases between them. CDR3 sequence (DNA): TGTGCCAGCAGGGACAGTTGGAATTCACCCCTCCACTTT. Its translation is CASRDSWNSPLHF.

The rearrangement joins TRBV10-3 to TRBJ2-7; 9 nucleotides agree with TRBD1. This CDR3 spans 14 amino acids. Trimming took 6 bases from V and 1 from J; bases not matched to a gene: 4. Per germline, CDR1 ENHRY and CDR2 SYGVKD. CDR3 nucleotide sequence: TGTGCCATCAGGGCGACAGGGGGATCCTACGAGCAGTACTTC. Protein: CAIRATGGSYEQYF.

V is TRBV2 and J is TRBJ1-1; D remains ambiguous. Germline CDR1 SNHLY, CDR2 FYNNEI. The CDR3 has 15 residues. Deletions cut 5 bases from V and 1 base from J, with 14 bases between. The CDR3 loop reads CASSNKGSANTEAFF. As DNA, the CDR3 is TGTGCCAGCAGTAACAAAGGGAGCGCGAACACTGAAGCTTTCTTT.

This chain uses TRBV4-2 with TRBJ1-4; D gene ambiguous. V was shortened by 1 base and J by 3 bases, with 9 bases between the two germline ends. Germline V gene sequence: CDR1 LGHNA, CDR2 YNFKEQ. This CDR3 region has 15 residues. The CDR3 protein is CASSQVPTSNEKLFF. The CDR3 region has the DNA TGTGCCAGCAGCCAAGTCCCCACATCTAATGAAAAACTGTTTTTT.

CDR3 DNA sequence: TGTGCCAGCAGTCCCGGACAGGGGGCCTACAATGAGCAGTTCTTC. As protein: CASSPGQGAYNEQFF. The chain is built from TRBV27 and TRBJ2-1; the match to TRBD1 covers 10 bases. The CDR3 runs to 15 residues. Germline-derived CDR1 and CDR2 are MNHEY and SMNVEV (reference sequence). V lost 5 bases and J lost 2; bases outside the gene matches: 3.

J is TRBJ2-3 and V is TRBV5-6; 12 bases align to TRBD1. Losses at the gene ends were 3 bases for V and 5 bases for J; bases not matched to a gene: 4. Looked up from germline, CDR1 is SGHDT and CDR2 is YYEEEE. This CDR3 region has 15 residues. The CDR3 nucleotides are TGTGCCAGCAGCTCGGGACAGGGGGCTGGAGATACGCAGTATTTT. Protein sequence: CASSSGQGAGDTQYF.

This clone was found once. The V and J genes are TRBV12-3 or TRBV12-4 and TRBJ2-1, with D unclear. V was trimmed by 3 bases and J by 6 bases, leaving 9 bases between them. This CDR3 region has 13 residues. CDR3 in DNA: TGTGCCAGCAGTTTTTCAGATTTCAATGAGCAGTTCTTC. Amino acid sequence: CASSFSDFNEQFF.

This CDR3 reads CASSFGSAGVPYEQYF. The CDR3 DNA reads as TGTGCCAGCAGTTTTGGTTCAGCGGGAGTACCCTACGAGCAGTACTTC. The J gene is TRBJ2-7, the V gene TRBV6-2 or TRBV6-3, with 8 bases that match TRBD2. The CDR3 has 16 residues. The V and J ends lost 4 bases and 2 bases, in that order; junction bases with no gene match: 10. Germline lookup yields CDR1 MNHEY and CDR2 SVGEGT.

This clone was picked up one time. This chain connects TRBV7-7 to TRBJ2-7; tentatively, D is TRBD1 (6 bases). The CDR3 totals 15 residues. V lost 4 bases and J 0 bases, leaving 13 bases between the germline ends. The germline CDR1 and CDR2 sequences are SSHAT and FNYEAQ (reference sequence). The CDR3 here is CASSSSPGASYEQYF. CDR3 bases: TGTGCCAGCAGCTCCTCACCAGGGGCCTCCTACGAGCAGTACTTC.

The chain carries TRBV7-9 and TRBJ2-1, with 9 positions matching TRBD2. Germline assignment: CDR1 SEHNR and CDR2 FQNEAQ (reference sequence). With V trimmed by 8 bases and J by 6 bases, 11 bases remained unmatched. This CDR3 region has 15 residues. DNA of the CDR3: TGTGCCAGCGTAGGTTACCGGACTAGCGTCAATGAGCAGTTCTTC. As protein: CASVGYRTSVNEQFF.

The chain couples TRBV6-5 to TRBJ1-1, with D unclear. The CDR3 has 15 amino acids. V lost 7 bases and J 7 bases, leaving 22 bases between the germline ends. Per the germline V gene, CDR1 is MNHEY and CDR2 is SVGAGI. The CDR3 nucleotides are TGTGCCAGCATTCCTTCGGAGCATCGGGAGAGTGAAGCTTTCTTT. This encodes CASIPSEHRESEAFF.

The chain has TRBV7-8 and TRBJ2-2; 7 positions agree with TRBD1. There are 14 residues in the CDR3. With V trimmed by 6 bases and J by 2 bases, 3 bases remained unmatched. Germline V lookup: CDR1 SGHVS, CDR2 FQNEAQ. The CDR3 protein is CASSRDRNTGELFF. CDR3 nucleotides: TGTGCCAGCAGTCGGGACAGAAACACCGGGGAGCTGTTTTTT.

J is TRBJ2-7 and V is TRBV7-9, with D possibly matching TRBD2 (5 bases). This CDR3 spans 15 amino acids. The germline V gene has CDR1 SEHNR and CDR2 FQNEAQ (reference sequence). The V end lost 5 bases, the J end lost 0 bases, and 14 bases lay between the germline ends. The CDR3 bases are TGTGCCAGCAGCCTGATGGACGGGATCTCCTACGAGCAGTACTTC. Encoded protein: CASSLMDGISYEQYF.

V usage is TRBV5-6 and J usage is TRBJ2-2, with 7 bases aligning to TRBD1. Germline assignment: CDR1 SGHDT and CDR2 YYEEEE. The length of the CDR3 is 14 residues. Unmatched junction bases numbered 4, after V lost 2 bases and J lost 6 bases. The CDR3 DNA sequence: TGTGCCAGCAGCTTACAGGGGACGGCCGGGGAGCTGTTTTTT. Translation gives CASSLQGTAGELFF.

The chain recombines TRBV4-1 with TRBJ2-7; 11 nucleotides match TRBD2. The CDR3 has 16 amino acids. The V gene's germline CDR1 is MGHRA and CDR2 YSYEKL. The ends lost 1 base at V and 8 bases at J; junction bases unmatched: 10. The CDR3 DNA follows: TGCGCCAGCAGCCAAGCAACTAGCGGGAGTTATGAGCAGCAGTACTTC. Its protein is CASSQATSGSYEQQYF.

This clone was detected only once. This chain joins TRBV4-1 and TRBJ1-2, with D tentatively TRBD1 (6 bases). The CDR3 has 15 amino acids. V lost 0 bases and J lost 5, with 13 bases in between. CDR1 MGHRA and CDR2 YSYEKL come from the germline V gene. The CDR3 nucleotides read TGCGCCAGCAGCCAAGATGGGGCAGGGGTGTATGGCTACACCTTC. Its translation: CASSQDGAGVYGYTF.

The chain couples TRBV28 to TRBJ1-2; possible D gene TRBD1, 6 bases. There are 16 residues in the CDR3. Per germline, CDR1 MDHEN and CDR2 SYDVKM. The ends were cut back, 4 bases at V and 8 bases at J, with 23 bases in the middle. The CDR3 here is CASSSTRGGLRAGYTF. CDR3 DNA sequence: TGTGCCAGCAGTTCGACGAGGGGGGGACTAAGAGCAGGCTACACCTTC.

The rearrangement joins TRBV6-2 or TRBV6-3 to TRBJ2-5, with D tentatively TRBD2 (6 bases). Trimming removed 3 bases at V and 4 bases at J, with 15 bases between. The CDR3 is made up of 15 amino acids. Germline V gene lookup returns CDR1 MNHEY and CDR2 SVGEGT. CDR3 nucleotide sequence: TGTGCCAGCAGTTATTCGGCCCGGGAGCGAGAGACCCAGTACTTC. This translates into CASSYSARERETQYF.

The CDR3 loop is CASRTYVPGHMNTEAFF. The CDR3 DNA reads TGTGCCAGCAGGACATACGTCCCCGGTCACATGAACACTGAAGCTTTCTTT. This chain connects TRBV27 to TRBJ1-1; no reliable D call. V lost 6 bases and J 0 bases, leaving 20 bases between the germline ends. Germline V gives CDR1 MNHEY, CDR2 SMNVEV (reference sequence). The CDR3 extends over 17 amino acids.